Detailed here is one T cell receptor beta chain. This sample was included in a study of blood T cell repertoires in COVID-19. Membership in each cohort depended on participant-reported clinical history. This CDR3 region has 13 residues. CDR1 and CDR2 (germline): KGHDR, SFDVKD. The V gene end was trimmed by 4 bases and the J gene end by 10 bases; junction bases not matched to a gene: 7. Clones were read by immunoSEQ multiplex PCR, and TCRdb kept only the in-frame ones, dropping some. The sample contains a few hundred thousand clones, approximately 83% of which appear only once. The material sequenced was PBMCs or T cells enriched from blood (not recorded which). The chain combines TRBV24-1 with TRBJ1-1; 8 bases are shared with TRBD1. The sequence came from a man younger than 45 who had recovered from COVID-19. CDR3 nucleotides: TGTGCCACCAGTGACCCGGACAGGGCTCGAGCTTTCTTT. Protein: CATSDPDRARAFF.